This record looks at one TCR beta chain sequence and its context. Its antigen is still unknown. The sample is drawn from a study of CXCR3-negative and CXCR3-positive naive CD8 T cells. Through 5' RACE with UMI labels, the TRB cDNA libraries were prepared. Using the 5' RACE reads, TCRdb records one entry per CDR3 protein without DNA. Here the sample table reports about 130,000 distinct CDR3 sequences. Regarding the study as a whole: Diversity was high in both naive subsets and much lower in memory cells. After cryopreservation, CXCR3 expression dropped partially; most assays used fresh PBMCs.

CDR1 and CDR2 from the germline V gene are MDHEN and SYDVKM. The CDR3 is made up of 15 amino acids. The chain uses TRBV28 and TRBJ2-7; the D call of TRBD2 rests on TCRdb alone, since no DNA is present to check it. The sequence came from a human donor in good health. Some clones in this sample may be carry-over from other donors' samples. Sequenced input: naive CXCR3- CD8+ T cells from blood. This sample's subset: CD45RO-CCR7+CD27+CD95- naive CD8+ T cells lacking CXCR3 (TNR3-). The CDR3 spells CASSLPRESSDEQYF.